The clone carrying this T cell receptor (beta chain) was recorded only once. Its antigen is as yet unknown. The data originate from a study of cytomegalovirus exposure and HLA in healthy donors. CDR3 length: 19 residues. PCR primers comprised 60 Vbeta and 13 Jbeta primers. The assay was immunoSEQ multiplex PCR, and TCRdb's table has in-frame clones only and misses some. In the table there are under 200,000 clones, 70% to 80% of which are singletons. General observations from the study: In a later analysis, TCR beta V- and J-gene trimming showed a link to a missense DCLRE1C variant. Cytomegalovirus association was assigned to some 160 TCR beta chains.

The source of this sequence is a man aged 25-45 years in good health and CMV-seronegative. Sequencing was carried out using PBMCs. The chain recombines TRBV21-1 with TRBJ2-6; no DNA check was done on the table's D call, TRBD1. TRBV21-1 is reported as a pseudogene. The CDR3 sequence is CASSKVERQGASGANVLTF. Here the CDR3 DNA reads TGTGCCAGCAGCAAAGTAGAGAGACAGGGGGCTTCCGGGGCCAACGTCCTGACTTTC.